A single sample gave rise to the 4 T cell receptor beta chains below, sequenced in a study of cytomegalovirus exposure and HLA in healthy donors. The study ran its PCR with 60 Vbeta and 13 Jbeta primers. Profiling relied on immunoSEQ multiplex PCR, and the TCRdb table lists in-frame clones only, not all of them. The repertoire holds approximately 87,000 clones, with 84% as singletons. The sequenced sample was PBMCs. These receptors originate from a woman between 18 and 29 years old in good health and CMV-seropositive.

V usage is TRBV10-1 and J usage is TRBJ1-1; D is ambiguous. Trimming took 6 bases from V and 4 from J, leaving 12 bases between them. Germline loops: CDR1 WNHNN, CDR2 SYGVQD (reference sequence). The CDR3 totals 13 residues. CDR3 nucleotides: TGCGCCAGCAGCCGCTACGAGGGCACTGAAGCTTTCTTT. Residues: CASSRYEGTEAFF.

V and J are TRBV10-2 and TRBJ2-7, with 10 bases lining up with TRBD2. The J segment lost 3 bases and the V segment lost 5 bases, leaving 7 bases of the junction unmatched. CDR1 is WSHSY, CDR2 SAAADI, per germline. The CDR3 runs to 15 residues. The CDR3 DNA reads as TGCGCCAGCAGTAAAGCCGGGACTAGCGTCTACGAGCAGTACTTC. It specifies CASSKAGTSVYEQYF.

About this clone itself: The junction departs from germline at one end; a sequencing error may be responsible. The chain carries TRBV30 and TRBJ2-7; 14 nucleotides align to TRBD2. Per the germline V gene, CDR1 is GTSNPN and CDR2 is SVGIG (reference sequence). This CDR3 has 17 amino acids. The CDR3 nucleotides are TGTGTCTGGAGGAGGGGGACTAGCGGGAGCCTCACCTACGAGCAGTACTTC. Its protein product is CVWRRGTSGSLTYEQYF.

CDR3 protein: CASSLSVGDSPLHF. The CDR3 bases are TGTGCCAGCAGTTTATCGGTCGGGGATTCACCCCTCCACTTT. The chain couples TRBV27 to TRBJ1-6; no reliable D call. Germline V gene sequence: CDR1 MNHEY, CDR2 SMNVEV (reference sequence). V lost 0 bases and J 8 bases, leaving 8 bases between the germline ends. The CDR3 is 14 amino acids.